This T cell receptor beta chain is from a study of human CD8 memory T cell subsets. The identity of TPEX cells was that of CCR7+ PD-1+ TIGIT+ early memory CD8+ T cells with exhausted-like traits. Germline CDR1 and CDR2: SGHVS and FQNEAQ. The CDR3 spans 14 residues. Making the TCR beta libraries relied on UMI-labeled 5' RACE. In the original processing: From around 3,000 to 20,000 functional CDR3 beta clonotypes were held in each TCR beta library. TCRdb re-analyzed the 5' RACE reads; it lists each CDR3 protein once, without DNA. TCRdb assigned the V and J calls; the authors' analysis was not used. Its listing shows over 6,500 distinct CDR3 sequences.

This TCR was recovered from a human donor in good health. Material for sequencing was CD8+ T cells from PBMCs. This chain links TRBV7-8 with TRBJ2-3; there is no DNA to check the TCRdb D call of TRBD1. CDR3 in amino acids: CASSLEPGTDTQYF.